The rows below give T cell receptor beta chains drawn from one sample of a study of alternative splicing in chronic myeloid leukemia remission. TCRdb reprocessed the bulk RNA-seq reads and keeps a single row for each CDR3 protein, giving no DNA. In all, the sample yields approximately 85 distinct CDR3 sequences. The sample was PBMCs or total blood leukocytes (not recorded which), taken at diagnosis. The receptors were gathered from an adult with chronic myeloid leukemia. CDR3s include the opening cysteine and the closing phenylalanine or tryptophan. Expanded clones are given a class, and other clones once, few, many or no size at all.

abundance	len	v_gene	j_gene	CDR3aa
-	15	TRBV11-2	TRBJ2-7	CASSLPSGRSYEQYF
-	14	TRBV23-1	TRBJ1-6	CASSQSGTWEPLHF
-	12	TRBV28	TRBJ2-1	CASSRSSRQQFF
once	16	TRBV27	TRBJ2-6	CASSWFGGTGANVLTF
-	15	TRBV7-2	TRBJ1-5	CASSFGTREAQPQHF
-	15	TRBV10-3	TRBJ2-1	CAIRETSGIYNEQFF
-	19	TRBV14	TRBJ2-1	CASSSGTSGAIFFYNEQFF
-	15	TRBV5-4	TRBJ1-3	CASSLPGAAGNTIYF
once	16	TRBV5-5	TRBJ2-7	CASSWTGSPSAYEQYF
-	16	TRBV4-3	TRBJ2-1	CASSQDYGRVSWEQFF
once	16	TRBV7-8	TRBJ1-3	CASSPGRERGGNTIYF
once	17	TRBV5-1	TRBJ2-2	CASSPYVRTGRTGELFF
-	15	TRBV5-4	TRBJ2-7	CASSLSGQASYEQYF
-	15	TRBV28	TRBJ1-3	CASSLLGTSGNTIYF
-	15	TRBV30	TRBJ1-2	CAWSEGDSPSNGYTF
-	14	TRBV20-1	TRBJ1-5	CSARGVKSNQPQHF
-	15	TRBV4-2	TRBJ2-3	CASSQAFSGTDPQYF
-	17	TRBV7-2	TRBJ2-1	CASSPQGGPGSYNEQFF
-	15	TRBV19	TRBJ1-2	CASSISNGENYGYTF
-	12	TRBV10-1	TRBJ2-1	CASSALANEQFF
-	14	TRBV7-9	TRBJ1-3	CASRSSAGGNTIYF
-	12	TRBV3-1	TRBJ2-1	CASSPTGLVQFF
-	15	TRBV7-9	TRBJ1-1	CASSSPTSMNTEAFF
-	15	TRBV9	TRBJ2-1	CASSLAGGPGDEQFF
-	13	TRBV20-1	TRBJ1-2	CSATQSTNYGYTF
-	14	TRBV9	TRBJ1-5	CASSVGVGNFAQHF
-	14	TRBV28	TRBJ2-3	CASSFGTSADTQYF
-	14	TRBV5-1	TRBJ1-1	CASSIGTGDTEAFF
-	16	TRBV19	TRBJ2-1	CASSRGLGQGSREQFF
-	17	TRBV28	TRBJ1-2	CASSLWGADSGRIGYTF
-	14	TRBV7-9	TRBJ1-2	CASSLAGTNYGYTF